This T cell receptor beta chain was documented in a study of blood T cell repertoires in COVID-19. Study information: The United States, Italy and Spain provided the acute and convalescent COVID-19 samples.

Method: immunoSEQ multiplex PCR; TCRdb's copy keeps in-frame clones and lacks some. The profile shows approximately 240,000 clones, around 80% of them singletons. Trimming cost V 7 bases and J 4 bases, with 8 bases left between them. From germline, CDR1 is MDHEN and CDR2 SYDVKM. This CDR3 is built from 13 residues. Sequences were obtained from peripheral blood. V is TRBV28 and J is TRBJ2-6; D gene uncertain. The clonotype was recovered from a woman aged 40 to 49 with active or convalescent COVID-19. CDR3 in amino acids: CASTSSGANVLTF. In DNA form, the CDR3 reads TGTGCCAGCACCTCGAGCGGGGCCAACGTCCTGACTTTC.